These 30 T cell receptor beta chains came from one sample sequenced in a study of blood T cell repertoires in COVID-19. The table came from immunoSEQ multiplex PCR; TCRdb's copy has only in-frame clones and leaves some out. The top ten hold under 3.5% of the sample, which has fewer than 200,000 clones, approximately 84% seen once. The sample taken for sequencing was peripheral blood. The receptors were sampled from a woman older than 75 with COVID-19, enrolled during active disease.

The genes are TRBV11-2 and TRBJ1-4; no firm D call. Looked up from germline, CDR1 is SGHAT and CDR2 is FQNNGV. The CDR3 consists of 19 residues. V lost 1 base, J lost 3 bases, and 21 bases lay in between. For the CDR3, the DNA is TGTGCCAGCAGCTTAGTGAGGTCCGGTTCGGGAAGGTCTAATGAAAAACTGTTTTTT. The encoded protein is CASSLVRSGSGRSNEKLFF.

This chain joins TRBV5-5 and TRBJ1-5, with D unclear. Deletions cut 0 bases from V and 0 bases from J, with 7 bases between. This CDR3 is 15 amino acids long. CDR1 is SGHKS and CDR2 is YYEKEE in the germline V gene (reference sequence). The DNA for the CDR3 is TGTGCCAGCAGCTTGGATAGCTATAGCAATCAGCCCCAGCATTTT. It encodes CASSLDSYSNQPQHF.

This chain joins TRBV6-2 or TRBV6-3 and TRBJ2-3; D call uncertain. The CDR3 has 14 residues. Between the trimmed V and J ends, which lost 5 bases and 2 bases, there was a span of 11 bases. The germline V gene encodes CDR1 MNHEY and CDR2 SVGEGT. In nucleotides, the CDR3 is TGTGCCAGCAGTAAACTTATCCCCACAGATACGCAGTATTTT. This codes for CASSKLIPTDTQYF.

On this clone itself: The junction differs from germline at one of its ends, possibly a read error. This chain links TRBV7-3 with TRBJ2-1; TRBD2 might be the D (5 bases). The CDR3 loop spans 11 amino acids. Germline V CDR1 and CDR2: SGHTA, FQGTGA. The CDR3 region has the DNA TGTGCCAGCAGCTCAGGAGGATCCCTGGTCTTC. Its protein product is CASSSGGSLVF.

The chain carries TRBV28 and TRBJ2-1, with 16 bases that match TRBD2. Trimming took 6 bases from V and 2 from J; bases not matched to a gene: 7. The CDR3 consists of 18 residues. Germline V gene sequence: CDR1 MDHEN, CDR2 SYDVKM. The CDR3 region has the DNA TGTGCCAGCAGCCCGGGACTAGCGGGGGGGCACGCCTACAATGAGCAGTTCTTC. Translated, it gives CASSPGLAGGHAYNEQFF.

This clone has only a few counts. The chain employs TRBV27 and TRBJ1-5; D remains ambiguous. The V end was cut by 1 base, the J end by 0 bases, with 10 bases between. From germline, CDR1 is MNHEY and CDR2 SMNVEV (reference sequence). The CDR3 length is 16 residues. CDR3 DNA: TGTGCCAGCAGTTTATGGGCCGGGGATAGCAATCAGCCCCAGCATTTT. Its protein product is CASSLWAGDSNQPQHF.

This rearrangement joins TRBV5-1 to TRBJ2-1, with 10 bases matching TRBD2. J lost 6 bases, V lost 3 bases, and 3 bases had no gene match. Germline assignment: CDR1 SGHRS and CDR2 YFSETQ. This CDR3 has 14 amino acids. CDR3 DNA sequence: TGCGCCAGCAGCTACCTAGCGGGAGTCAATGAGCAGTTCTTC. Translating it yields CASSYLAGVNEQFF. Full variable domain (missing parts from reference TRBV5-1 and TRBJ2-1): KAGVTQTPRYLIKTRGQQVTLSCSPISGHRSVSWYQQTPGQGLQFLFEYFSETQRNKGNFPGRFSGRQFSNSRSEMNVSTLELGDSALYLCASSYLAGVNEQFFGPGTRLTVL.

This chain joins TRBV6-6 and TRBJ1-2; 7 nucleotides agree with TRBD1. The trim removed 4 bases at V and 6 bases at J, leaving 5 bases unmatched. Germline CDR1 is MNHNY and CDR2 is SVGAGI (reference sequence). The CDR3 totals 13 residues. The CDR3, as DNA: TGTGCCAGCAGTTCCCCCGACAGGGATGGCTACACCTTC. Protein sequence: CASSSPDRDGYTF.

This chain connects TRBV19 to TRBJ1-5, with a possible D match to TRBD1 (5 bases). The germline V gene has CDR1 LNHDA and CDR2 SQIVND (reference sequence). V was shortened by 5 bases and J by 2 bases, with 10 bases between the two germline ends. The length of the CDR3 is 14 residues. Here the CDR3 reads CASSVGGGNQPQHF. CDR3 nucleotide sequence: TGTGCCAGTAGTGTTGGGGGGGGCAATCAGCCCCAGCATTTT.

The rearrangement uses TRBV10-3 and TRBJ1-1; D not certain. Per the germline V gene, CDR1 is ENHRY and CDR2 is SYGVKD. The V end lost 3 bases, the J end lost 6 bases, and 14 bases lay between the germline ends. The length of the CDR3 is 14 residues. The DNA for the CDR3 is TGTGCCATCAGTGAAAGTCCGCCGTCAGCTGAAGCTTTCTTT. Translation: CAISESPPSAEAFF.

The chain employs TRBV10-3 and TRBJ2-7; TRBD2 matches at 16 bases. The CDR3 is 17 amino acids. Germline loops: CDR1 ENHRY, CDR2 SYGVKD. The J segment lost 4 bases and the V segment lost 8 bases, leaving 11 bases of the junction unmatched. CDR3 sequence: CAIRTLGLAGGWYEQYF. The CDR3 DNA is TGTGCCATCCGAACCCTGGGACTAGCGGGGGGGTGGTACGAGCAGTACTTC.

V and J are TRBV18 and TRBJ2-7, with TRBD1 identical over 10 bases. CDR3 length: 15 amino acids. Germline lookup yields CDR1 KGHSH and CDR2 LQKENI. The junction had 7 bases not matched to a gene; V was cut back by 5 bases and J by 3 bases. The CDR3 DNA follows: TGTGCCAGCTCATATCCGGGACAGGGGCTCTACGAGCAGTACTTC. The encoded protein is CASSYPGQGLYEQYF.

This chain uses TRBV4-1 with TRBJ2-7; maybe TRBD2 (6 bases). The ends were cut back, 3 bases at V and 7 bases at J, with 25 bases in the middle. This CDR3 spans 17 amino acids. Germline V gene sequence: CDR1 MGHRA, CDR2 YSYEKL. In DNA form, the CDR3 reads TGCGCCAGCAGCCACACCACCGGGACTGGGATATTGGGTGAGCAGTACTTC. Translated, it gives CASSHTTGTGILGEQYF.

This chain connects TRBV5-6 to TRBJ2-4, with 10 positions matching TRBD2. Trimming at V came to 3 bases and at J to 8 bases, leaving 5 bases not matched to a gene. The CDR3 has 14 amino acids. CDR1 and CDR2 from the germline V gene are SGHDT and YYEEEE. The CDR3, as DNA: TGTGCCAGCAGCTCCTCAGGACTAGCGGACATTCAGTACTTC. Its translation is CASSSSGLADIQYF.

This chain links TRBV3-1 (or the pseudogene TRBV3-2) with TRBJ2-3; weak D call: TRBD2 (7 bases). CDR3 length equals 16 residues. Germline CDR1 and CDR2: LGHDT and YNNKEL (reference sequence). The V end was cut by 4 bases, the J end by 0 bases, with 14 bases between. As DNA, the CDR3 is TGTGCCAGCAGCCTCTTCGGGGGGCATAGCACAGATACGCAGTATTTT. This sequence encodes CASSLFGGHSTDTQYF.

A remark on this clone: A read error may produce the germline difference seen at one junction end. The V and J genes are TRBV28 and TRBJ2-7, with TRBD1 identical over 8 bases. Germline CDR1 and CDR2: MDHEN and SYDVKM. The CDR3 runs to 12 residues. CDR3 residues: CASSRGQAVFDF. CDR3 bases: TGTGCCAGCAGCCGGGGACAGGCCGTATTTGACTTC.

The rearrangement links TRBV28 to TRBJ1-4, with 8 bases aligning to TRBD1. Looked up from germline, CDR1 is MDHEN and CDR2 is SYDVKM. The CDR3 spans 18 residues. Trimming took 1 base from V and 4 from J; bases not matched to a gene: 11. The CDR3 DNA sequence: TGTGCCAGCAGTTTATTGGGCCAGGGGGCGTGGGATAATGAAAAACTGTTTTTT. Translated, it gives CASSLLGQGAWDNEKLFF.

The CDR3 loop reads CASSPRQGGNTQYF. CDR3 in DNA: TGTGCCAGCAGCCCTAGACAGGGTGGAAATACGCAGTATTTT. The chain combines TRBV5-4 with TRBJ2-3; 7 nucleotides match TRBD1. After removal of 4 bases from V and 7 bases from J, the junction contained 9 bases not matched to a gene. This CDR3 has 14 residues. Looked up from germline, CDR1 is SGHNT and CDR2 is YYREEE (reference sequence).

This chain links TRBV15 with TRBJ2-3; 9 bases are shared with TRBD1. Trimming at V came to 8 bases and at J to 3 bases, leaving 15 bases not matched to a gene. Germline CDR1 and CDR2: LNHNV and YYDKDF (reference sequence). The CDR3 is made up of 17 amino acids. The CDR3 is CATAAPLQGARTDTQYF. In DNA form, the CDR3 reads TGTGCCACCGCTGCTCCCCTACAGGGGGCAAGAACAGATACGCAGTATTTT. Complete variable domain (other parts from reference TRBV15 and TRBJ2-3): DAMVIQNPRYQVTQFGKPVTLSCSQTLNHNVMYWYQQKSSQAPKLLFHYYDKDFNNEADTPDNFQSRRPNTSFCFLDIRSPGLGDTAMYLCATAAPLQGARTDTQYFGPGTRLTVL.

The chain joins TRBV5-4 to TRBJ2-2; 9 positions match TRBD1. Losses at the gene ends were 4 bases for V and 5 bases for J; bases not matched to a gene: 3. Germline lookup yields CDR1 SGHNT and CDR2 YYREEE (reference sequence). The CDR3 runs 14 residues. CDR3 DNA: TGTGCCAGCAGCCTGACAGGGGGTACCGGGGAGCTGTTTTTT. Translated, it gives CASSLTGGTGELFF.

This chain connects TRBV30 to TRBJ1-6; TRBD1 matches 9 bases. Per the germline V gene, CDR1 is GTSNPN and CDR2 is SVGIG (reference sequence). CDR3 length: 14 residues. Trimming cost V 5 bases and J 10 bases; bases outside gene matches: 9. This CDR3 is CAWASGQGNSPLHF. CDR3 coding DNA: TGTGCCTGGGCTTCGGGACAGGGTAACTCACCCCTCCACTTT.

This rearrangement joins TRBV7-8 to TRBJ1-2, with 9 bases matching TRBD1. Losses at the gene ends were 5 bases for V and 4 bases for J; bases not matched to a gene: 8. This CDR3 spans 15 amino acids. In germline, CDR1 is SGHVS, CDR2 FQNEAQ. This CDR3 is CASSQPGQGGYGYTF. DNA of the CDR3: TGTGCCAGCAGCCAACCGGGACAGGGTGGCTATGGCTACACCTTC.

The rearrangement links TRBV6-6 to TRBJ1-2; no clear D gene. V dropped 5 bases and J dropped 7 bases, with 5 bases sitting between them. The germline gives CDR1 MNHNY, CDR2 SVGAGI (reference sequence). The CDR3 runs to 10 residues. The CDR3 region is CASSALGYTF. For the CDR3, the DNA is TGTGCCAGCAGTGCGCTTGGCTACACCTTC.

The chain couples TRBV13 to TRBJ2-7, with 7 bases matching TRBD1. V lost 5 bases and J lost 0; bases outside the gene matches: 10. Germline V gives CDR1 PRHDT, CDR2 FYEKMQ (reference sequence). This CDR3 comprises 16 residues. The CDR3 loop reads CASSPGRGLSSYEQYF. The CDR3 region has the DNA TGTGCCAGCAGCCCGGGTAGGGGGCTCAGCTCCTACGAGCAGTACTTC.

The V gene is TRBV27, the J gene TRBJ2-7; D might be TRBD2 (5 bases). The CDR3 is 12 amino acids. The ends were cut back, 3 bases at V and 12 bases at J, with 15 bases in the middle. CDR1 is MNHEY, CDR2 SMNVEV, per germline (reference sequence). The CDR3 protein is CASSFSGLEPYF. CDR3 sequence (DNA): TGTGCCAGCAGTTTCTCAGGACTTGAACCGTACTTC.

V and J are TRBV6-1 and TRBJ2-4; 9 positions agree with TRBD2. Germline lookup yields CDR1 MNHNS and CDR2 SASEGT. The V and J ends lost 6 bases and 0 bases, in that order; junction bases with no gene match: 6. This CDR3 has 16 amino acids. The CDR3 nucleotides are TGTGCCAGCAGGGAACTAGCGGGCCTAGCCAAAAACATTCAGTACTTC. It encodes CASRELAGLAKNIQYF.

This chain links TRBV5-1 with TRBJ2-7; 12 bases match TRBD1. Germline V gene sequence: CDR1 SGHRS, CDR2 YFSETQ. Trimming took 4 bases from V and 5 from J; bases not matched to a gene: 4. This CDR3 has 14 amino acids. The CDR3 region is CASSLGQGADEQYF. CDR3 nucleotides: TGCGCCAGCAGCCTGGGACAGGGGGCCGACGAGCAGTACTTC.

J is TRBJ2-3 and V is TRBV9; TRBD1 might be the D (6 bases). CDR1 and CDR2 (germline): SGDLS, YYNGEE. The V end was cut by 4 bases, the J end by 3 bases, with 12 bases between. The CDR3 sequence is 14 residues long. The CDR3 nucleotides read TGTGCCAGCAGCAACCATCAGGGGACAGATACGCAGTATTTT. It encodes CASSNHQGTDTQYF.

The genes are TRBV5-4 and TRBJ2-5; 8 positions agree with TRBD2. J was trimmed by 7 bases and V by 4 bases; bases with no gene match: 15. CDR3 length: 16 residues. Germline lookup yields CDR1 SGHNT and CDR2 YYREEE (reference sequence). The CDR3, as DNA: TGTGCCAGCAGCGAAGAACCGACTAGCGTTTCGAGGACCCAGTACTTC. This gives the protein CASSEEPTSVSRTQYF.

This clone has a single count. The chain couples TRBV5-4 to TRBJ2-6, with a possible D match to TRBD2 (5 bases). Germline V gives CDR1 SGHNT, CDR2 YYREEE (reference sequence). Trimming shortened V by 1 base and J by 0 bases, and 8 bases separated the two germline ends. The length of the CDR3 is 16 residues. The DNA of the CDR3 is TGTGCCAGCAGCTTGCCGGGGAACTCTGGGGCCAACGTCCTGACTTTC. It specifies CASSLPGNSGANVLTF.